A single T cell receptor (beta chain) is shown here with its context. Its matching antigen is unknown. PCR was performed using 60 Vbeta and 13 Jbeta primers. Only in-frame clones appear in the TCRdb table, and some are missing; sequencing was by immunoSEQ multiplex PCR. The table has around 110,000 clones, more than 60% seen once; the top ten hold roughly 2.5%. The sample comes from a study of cytomegalovirus exposure and HLA in healthy donors. Study at large: Prior work identified 117 million unique TCR beta sequences in 190 million or so T cells. Genetic ancestry analysis placed approximately 79% of the 350 to 500 donors that were genotyped in the Caucasian-associated cluster. Study results and limitations: By HLA locus, TCR association rates varied in a later analysis, with DRB1 showing the most and HLA-C the fewest. The authors enumerated some 170 TCR beta chains as linked to cytomegalovirus.

The CDR3 is made up of 14 amino acids. The germline V and J ends were trimmed by 4 bases and 11 bases, with 15 bases remaining between them. Germline CDR1 SNHLY, CDR2 FYNNEI. The chain employs TRBV2 and TRBJ1-6; TRBD1 might be the D (5 bases). This TCR derives from a man aged 40-50 years in good health and CMV-seronegative. What was sequenced was PBMCs. Written as DNA, the CDR3 is TGTGCCAGCAGTGCAGCAGGACAATATACACCCCTCCACTTT. Encoded protein: CASSAAGQYTPLHF.